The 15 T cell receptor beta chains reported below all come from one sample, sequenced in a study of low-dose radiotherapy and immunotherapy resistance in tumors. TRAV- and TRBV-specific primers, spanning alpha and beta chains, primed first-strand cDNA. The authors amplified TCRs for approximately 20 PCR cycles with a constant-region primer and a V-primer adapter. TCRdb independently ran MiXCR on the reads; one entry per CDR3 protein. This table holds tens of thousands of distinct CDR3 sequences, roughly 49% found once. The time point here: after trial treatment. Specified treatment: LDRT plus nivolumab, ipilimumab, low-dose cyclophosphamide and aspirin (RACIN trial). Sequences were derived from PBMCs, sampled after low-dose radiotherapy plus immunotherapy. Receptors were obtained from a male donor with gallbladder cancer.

CDR3 sequence reads: CSAVDRKKGNQPQHF. The CDR3 coding sequence is TGCAGTGCTGTGGACAGGAAGAAGGGCAATCAGCCCCAGCATTTT. The chain uses TRBV20-1 and TRBJ1-5; 7 bases fit TRBD1. The CDR3 is 15 residues long. The ends lost 5 bases at V and 2 bases at J; junction bases unmatched: 9. Germline CDR1 reads DFQATT; CDR2 reads SNEGSKA (reference sequence).

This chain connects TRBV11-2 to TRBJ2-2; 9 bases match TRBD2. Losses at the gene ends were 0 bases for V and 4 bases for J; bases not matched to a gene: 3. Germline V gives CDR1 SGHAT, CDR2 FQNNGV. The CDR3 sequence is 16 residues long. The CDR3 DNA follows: TGTGCCAGCAGCTTAGATAGCGGGGGCCTCACCGGGGAGCTGTTTTTT. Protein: CASSLDSGGLTGELFF.

CDR3: CAWARGGVGTDTQYF. The CDR3, as DNA: TGTGCCTGGGCCCGCGGGGGAGTCGGCACAGATACGCAGTATTTT. This chain connects TRBV30 to TRBJ2-3; 7 bases line up with TRBD2. There are 15 residues in the CDR3. Trimming took 5 bases from V and 1 from J; bases not matched to a gene: 9. The germline V gene encodes CDR1 GTSNPN and CDR2 SVGIG (reference sequence).

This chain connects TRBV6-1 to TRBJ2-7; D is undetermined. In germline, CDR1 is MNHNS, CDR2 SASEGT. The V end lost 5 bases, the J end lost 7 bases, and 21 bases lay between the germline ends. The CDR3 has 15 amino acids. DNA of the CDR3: TGTGCCAGCAGTCCCGTGAAGGGTCGAGCTTGGGAGCAGTACTTC. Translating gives CASSPVKGRAWEQYF.

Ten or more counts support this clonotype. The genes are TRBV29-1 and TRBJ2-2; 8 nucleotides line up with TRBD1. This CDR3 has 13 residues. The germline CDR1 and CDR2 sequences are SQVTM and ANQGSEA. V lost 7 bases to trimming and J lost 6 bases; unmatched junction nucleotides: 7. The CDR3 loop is CSGQGALAGELFF. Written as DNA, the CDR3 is TGCAGCGGTCAGGGGGCGCTGGCCGGGGAGCTGTTTTTT.

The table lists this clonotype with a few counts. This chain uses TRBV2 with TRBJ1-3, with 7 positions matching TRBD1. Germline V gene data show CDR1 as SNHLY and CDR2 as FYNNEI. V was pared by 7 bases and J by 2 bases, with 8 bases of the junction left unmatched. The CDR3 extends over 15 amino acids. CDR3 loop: CASMKTGLTGNTIYF. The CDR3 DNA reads TGTGCCAGCATGAAGACAGGGCTTACTGGAAACACCATATATTTT.

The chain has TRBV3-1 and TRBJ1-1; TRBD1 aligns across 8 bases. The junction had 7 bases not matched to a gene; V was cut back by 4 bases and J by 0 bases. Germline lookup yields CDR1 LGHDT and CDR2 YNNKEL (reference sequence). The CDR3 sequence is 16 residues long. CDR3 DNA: TGTGCCAGCAGCCCCGACAGGGGTCGGATGAACACTGAAGCTTTCTTT. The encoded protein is CASSPDRGRMNTEAFF.

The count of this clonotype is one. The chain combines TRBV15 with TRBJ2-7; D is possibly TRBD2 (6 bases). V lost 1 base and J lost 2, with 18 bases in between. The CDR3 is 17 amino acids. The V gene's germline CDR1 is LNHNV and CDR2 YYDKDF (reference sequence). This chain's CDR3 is CATSRGGRAGTTYEQYF. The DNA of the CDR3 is TGTGCCACCAGCAGAGGGGGTCGAGCGGGTACCACCTACGAGCAGTACTTC.

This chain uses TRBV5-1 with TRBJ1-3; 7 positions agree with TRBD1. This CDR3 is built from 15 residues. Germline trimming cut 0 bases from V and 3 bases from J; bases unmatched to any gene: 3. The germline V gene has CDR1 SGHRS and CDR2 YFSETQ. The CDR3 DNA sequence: TGCGCCAGCAGCTTGGACAGGGGCATTGGAAACACCATATATTTT. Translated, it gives CASSLDRGIGNTIYF.

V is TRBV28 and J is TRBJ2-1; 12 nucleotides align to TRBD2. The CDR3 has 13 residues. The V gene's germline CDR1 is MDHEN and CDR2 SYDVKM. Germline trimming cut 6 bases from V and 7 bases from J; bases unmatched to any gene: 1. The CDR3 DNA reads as TGTGCCAGCAGGCTAGCGGGAGGGAATGAGCAGTTCTTC. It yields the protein CASRLAGGNEQFF.

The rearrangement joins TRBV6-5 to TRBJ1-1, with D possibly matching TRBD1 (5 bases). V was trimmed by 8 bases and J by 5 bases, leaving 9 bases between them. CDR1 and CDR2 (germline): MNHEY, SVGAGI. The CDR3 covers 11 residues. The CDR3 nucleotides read TGTGCCAGCCCCCGGGGGACTGAAGCTTTCTTT. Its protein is CASPRGTEAFF.

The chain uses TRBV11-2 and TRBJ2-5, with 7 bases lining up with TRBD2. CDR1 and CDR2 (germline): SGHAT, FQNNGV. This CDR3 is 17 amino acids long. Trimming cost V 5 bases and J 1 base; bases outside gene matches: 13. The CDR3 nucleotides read TGTGCCAGCAGCCCTTATCGGGTAGCGGGCTCCCAAGAGACCCAGTACTTC. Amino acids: CASSPYRVAGSQETQYF.

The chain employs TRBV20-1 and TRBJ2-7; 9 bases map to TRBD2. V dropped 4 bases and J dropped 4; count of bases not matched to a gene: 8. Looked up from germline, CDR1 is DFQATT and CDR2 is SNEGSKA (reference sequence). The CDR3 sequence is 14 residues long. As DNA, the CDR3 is TGCAGTGCTAAGTCGATGGCGGGGGGGTACGAGCAGTACTTC. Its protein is CSAKSMAGGYEQYF.

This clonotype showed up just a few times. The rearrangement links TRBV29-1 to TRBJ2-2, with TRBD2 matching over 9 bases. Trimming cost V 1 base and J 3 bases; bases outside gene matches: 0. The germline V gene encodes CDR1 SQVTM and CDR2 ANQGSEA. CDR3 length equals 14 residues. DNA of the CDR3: TGCAGCGTTGAAGGACTAGCGGACACCGGGGAGCTGTTTTTT. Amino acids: CSVEGLADTGELFF.

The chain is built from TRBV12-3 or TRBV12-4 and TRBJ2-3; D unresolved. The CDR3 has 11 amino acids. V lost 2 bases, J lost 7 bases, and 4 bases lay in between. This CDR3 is CASSLSNTQYF. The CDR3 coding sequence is TGTGCCAGCAGTTTAAGTAATACGCAGTATTTT.